This TCR beta chain was documented in a study of esophageal squamous cell carcinoma under preoperative chemotherapy. Study as a whole: Both tumor-infiltrating lymphocytes and peripheral blood T cells were profiled.

Findings and limits, study-wide: After treatment, tumor-infiltrating lymphocytes apparently came partly from blood T cells.

Time point specified: before preoperative PTX-NDP chemotherapy. Patients received paclitaxel-nedaplatin as preoperative chemotherapy before surgery. TCRdb processed the PCR reads anew with MiXCR; each CDR3 protein has one entry. The sample has 25,000 to 35,000 distinct CDR3 sequences, roughly 52% seen once. There are a few counts of this clonotype. Its matching antigen is unknown. The limits of the CDR3 on the DNA are not certain, so only TCRdb's listed CDR3 is given. The TCR sequence derives from a human donor with esophageal squamous cell carcinoma. The donor label of this sample is uncertain. This material was acquired from a patient given preoperative chemotherapy.

CDR3: CISVPEVTQGREETQYF. The J gene is TRBJ2-5, the V gene TRBV7-5; the table assigns TRBD1, which was not confirmed against the DNA. TRBV7-5 is listed as a pseudogene. The CDR3 length is 17 residues, termini included.